This TCR beta chain was observed in a study of monozygotic twins with cystic fibrosis. General study points: Monozygotic CF twin pairs shared significantly more nucleotide-identical clonotypes than unrelated CF individuals did. Low clonality (median about 0.0095) suggested a mostly naive repertoire.

The data were produced by immunoSEQ multiplex PCR, yet TCRdb's version contains in-frame clones alone and is incomplete. Among roughly 30,000 clones listed, more than 85% were seen once. As to this clone: The target antigen is unknown.

Trimming cost V 1 base and J 9 bases; bases outside gene matches: 7. The CDR3 covers 14 residues. CDR1 is SQVTM, CDR2 ANQGSEA, per germline. Sequenced: blood. V is TRBV29-1 and J is TRBJ2-1; TRBD2 matches at 9 bases. The clonotype originates from a girl aged 2 to 9 with cystic fibrosis. CDR3 amino acids: CSVEGASGVGEQFF. Here the CDR3 DNA reads TGCAGCGTTGAAGGGGCTAGCGGGGTGGGTGAGCAGTTCTTC.